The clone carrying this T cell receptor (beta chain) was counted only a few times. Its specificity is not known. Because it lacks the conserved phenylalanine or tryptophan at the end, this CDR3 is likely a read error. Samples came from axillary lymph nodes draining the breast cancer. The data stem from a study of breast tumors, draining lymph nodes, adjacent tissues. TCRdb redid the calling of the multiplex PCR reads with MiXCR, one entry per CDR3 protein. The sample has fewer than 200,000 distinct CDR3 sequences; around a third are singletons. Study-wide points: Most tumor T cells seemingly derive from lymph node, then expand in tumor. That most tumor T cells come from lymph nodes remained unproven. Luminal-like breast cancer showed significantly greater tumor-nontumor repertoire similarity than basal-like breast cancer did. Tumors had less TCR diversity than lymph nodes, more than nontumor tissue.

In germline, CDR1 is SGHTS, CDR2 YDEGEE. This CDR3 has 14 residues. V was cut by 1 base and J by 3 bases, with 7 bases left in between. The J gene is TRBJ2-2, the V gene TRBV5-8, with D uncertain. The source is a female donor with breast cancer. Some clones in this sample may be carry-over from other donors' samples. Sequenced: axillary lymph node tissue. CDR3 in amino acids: CASSLNTYTGELFS. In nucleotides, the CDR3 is TGTGCCAGCAGCTTGAACACATACACCGGGGAGCTGTTTTCT.